The present T cell receptor (beta chain) was sequenced within a study of breast tumors, draining lymph nodes, adjacent tissues. This CDR3 has 14 residues. Germline lookup yields CDR1 KGHDR and CDR2 SFDVKD. J gave up 16 bases and V 2 bases, and 13 bases lay outside the gene matches. This clonotype was counted at least ten times. Its antigen is undetermined. A single record per CDR3 protein comes from TCRdb applying MiXCR to the multiplex PCR reads. The profile covers 200,000 to 250,000 distinct CDR3 sequences, with 34% appearing a single time and over 3.5% taken by the ten largest. Samples came from axillary lymph nodes draining the breast cancer. The study's findings and limits: Tumor T cell lymph node origin was a supported hypothesis, not proven.

This sequence joins TRBV24-1 and TRBJ2-1, with TRBD2 matching 7 bases. The sequence was obtained from a female donor with breast cancer. Some clones in this sample may be carry-over from other donors' samples. Sequenced material: axillary lymph node tissue. Here the CDR3 reads CATSDSLGSGYRFF. The DNA of the CDR3 is TGTGCCACCAGTGATTCGCTGGGTAGCGGGTACCGATTCTTC.